A selection of T cell receptor beta chains follows, all from one sample in a study of CXCR4 blockade with PD-1 therapy in pancreatic cancer. Profiling relied on immunoSEQ multiplex PCR, and the TCRdb table lists in-frame clones only, not all of them. The sample lists approximately 17,000 clones, 72% occurring once. Sequences were obtained from tumor tissue. The source is a human donor with pancreatic ductal adenocarcinoma. Both conserved end residues are part of each CDR3. Fields, in order: J gene, D gene, clone size, V gene, CDR3 protein, CDR3 DNA. The D gene is left open where the match is weak. Clone size is shown for a subset of rows, as once, few, many or a class of expanded clone.

>TRBJ2-1|TRBD2|many|TRBV11-3
CASSLVQAGWDEQFF
TGTGCCAGCAGCTTAGTACAAGCGGGATGGGATGAGCAGTTCTTC
>TRBJ2-3|TRBD2|-|TRBV5-1
CASSLEVAGDRDTQYF
TGCGCCAGCAGCTTGGAAGTAGCGGGAGATCGAGATACGCAGTATTTT
>TRBJ1-2|TRBD1|-|TRBV9
CASSLGQAQRAYGYTF
TGTGCCAGCAGCCTAGGACAGGCCCAGAGGGCCTATGGCTACACCTTC
>TRBJ2-3|TRBD1|-|TRBV2
CASSEDRGQVDTQYF
TGTGCCAGCAGTGAAGACAGGGGGCAGGTAGATACGCAGTATTTT
>TRBJ1-1|TRBD1|-|TRBV19
CASSRQGLNTEAFF
TGTGCCAGTAGTAGACAGGGTTTGAACACTGAAGCTTTCTTT
>TRBJ1-1|-|-|TRBV19
CASSIGGLSAFF
TGTGCCAGTTCTATCGGAGGACTTTCAGCTTTCTTT
>TRBJ1-1|-|-|TRBV28
CASSSGVAEAFF
TGTGCCAGCAGTTCGGGGGTAGCTGAAGCTTTCTTT
>TRBJ2-3|-|-|TRBV28
CASSLGDSTDTQYF
TGTGCCAGCAGTTTAGGGGACAGCACAGATACGCAGTATTTT
>TRBJ2-3|-|once|TRBV28
CASSPLGGEADTQYF
TGTGCCAGCAGTCCCCTAGGGGGAGAGGCAGATACGCAGTATTTT
>TRBJ1-1|-|-|TRBV19
CASSMRRTYNGNTEAFF
TGTGCCAGTAGTATGCGCAGAACTTATAATGGGAATACTGAAGCTTTCTTT
>TRBJ2-2|-|-|TRBV30
CAWSASGTGELFF
TGTGCCTGGAGTGCCAGCGGGACCGGGGAGCTGTTTTTT
>TRBJ2-1|TRBD2|-|TRBV10-3
CAISESRASGDHNEQFF
TGTGCCATCAGTGAGTCGAGGGCTAGCGGGGACCACAATGAGCAGTTCTTC
>TRBJ2-7|-|-|TRBV5-1
CASSLDGRGTYEQYF
TGCGCCAGCAGCTTGGACGGGAGAGGGACATACGAGCAGTACTTC
>TRBJ2-5|TRBD2|-|TRBV19
CASSALTSGREETQYF
TGTGCCAGTAGTGCCCTGACTAGCGGGAGAGAAGAGACCCAGTACTTC
>TRBJ1-3|-|-|TRBV19
CASSMSFTPFSGNTIYF
TGTGCCAGTAGTATGAGTTTTACTCCCTTCTCTGGAAACACCATATATTTT
>TRBJ1-5|-|-|TRBV19
CASSIRTALNQPQHF
TGTGCCAGTAGTATTCGAACGGCCCTCAATCAGCCCCAGCATTTT
>TRBJ1-2|TRBD1|-|TRBV18
CASSPPTGYGYTF
TGTGCCAGCTCACCACCGACAGGGTATGGCTACACCTTC